This is a list of T cell receptor beta chains from one sample in a study of cytomegalovirus exposure and HLA in healthy donors. Some clones are missing from TCRdb's copy, which holds only in-frame ones; the method was immunoSEQ multiplex PCR. The table records about 160,000 clones, around 77% of them present only once. The sample consisted of PBMCs. The source is a man between 60 and 75 years old in good health and CMV-seronegative. CDR3s include the opening cysteine and the closing phenylalanine or tryptophan. Fields, in order: V gene, J gene, D gene, clone size, CDR3 protein, CDR3 DNA. D genes are given only for firm matches. Clone size is stated in some rows and not others, as once, few, many or a class when expanded.

TRBV5-4	TRBJ1-2	.	.	CASSATGYGYTF	TGTGCCAGCAGCGCAACAGGGTATGGCTACACCTTC
TRBV4-3	TRBJ2-3	TRBD1	.	CASSQGLGTGADTQYF	TGCGCCAGCAGCCAAGGCCTCGGGACAGGTGCAGATACGCAGTATTTT
TRBV28	TRBJ2-7	.	.	CASSFLLSAGAYSYEQYF	TGTGCCAGCAGTTTCCTCCTTTCAGCGGGCGCTTACTCCTACGAGCAGTACTTC
TRBV18	TRBJ2-7	TRBD1	.	CASSRDRAYEQYF	TGTGCCAGCTCACGGGACAGGGCCTACGAGCAGTACTTC
TRBV10-3	TRBJ2-3	.	few	CAIQPDRTASTDTQYF	TGTGCCATACAACCTGACAGGACCGCTAGCACAGATACGCAGTATTTT
TRBV5-1	TRBJ1-5	TRBD1	.	CASSLRTGDQPQHF	TGCGCCAGCAGCCTTCGGACAGGGGACCAGCCCCAGCATTTT
TRBV30	TRBJ2-7	TRBD2	.	CAWSHFSGVRGYEQYF	TGTGCCTGGAGCCACTTCAGCGGGGTCCGAGGCTACGAGCAGTACTTC
TRBV7-2	TRBJ1-2	.	.	CASSLVRSGGEHGYTF	TGTGCCAGCAGCTTAGTGCGGTCGGGGGGCGAACATGGCTACACCTTC
TRBV19	TRBJ1-1	.	.	CASSNPQGATEAFF	TGTGCCAGTAGTAATCCTCAGGGCGCCACTGAAGCTTTCTTT
TRBV19	TRBJ2-3	.	.	CASTSRQRTDTQYF	TGTGCCAGTACCTCGCGACAGCGCACAGATACGCAGTATTTT
TRBV6-4	TRBJ2-3	TRBD1	.	CASRDRGTDTQYF	TGTGCCAGCAGGGACAGGGGAACAGATACGCAGTATTTT
TRBV4-3	TRBJ2-1	.	.	CASSHLTNFYEQFF	TGCGCCAGCAGCCACCTGACTAATTTCTATGAGCAGTTCTTC
TRBV28	TRBJ1-5	.	.	CASRRTGGDQPQHF	TGTGCCAGCAGGCGAACAGGTGGGGATCAGCCCCAGCATTTT
TRBV28	TRBJ1-6	.	.	CASSQRDVPLHF	TGTGCCAGCAGCCAACGGGATGTACCCCTCCACTTT
TRBV30	TRBJ2-2	.	once	CAWSVSPVWSTGELFF	TGTGCCTGGAGTGTATCCCCAGTTTGGAGTACCGGGGAGCTGTTTTTT
TRBV18	TRBJ2-2	.	.	CASSPRNVGELFF	TGTGCCAGCTCACCGAGGAACGTCGGGGAGCTGTTTTTT
TRBV6-5	TRBJ2-1	TRBD2	.	CASSYSAGEYNEQFF	TGTGCCAGCAGTTACTCAGCGGGGGAGTACAATGAGCAGTTCTTC
TRBV28	TRBJ1-4	TRBD1	.	CASSSRDRGREKLFF	TGTGCCAGCAGTTCGAGGGACAGGGGTCGTGAAAAACTGTTTTTT
TRBV4-1	TRBJ1-1	.	.	CASSQSSTEAFF	TGCGCCAGCAGCCAATCCAGCACTGAAGCTTTCTTT
TRBV11-2	TRBJ1-3	TRBD1	.	CASSSVRAGGRGNTIYF	TGTGCCAGCAGCTCCGTCAGGGCAGGGGGCCGTGGAAACACCATATATTTT
TRBV5-1	TRBJ2-7	.	.	CASSLVQGSSYEQYF	TGCGCCAGCAGCTTGGTACAGGGAAGCTCCTACGAGCAGTACTTC
TRBV28	TRBJ2-2	TRBD2	.	CASSTGGRTGELFF	TGTGCCAGCAGTACGGGGGGGCGAACCGGGGAGCTGTTTTTT
TRBV5-1	TRBJ2-3	.	few	CASSGSDTQYF	TGCGCCAGCAGCGGCTCAGATACGCAGTATTTT
TRBV7-9	TRBJ2-2	.	.	CSSRGRELFF	TGTTCCAGTCGGGGGAGGGAGCTGTTTTTT
TRBV5-1	TRBJ2-1	TRBD2	.	CASSLDLSGSGGNEQFF	TGCGCCAGCAGCTTGGACCTTAGCGGGAGCGGGGGCAATGAGCAGTTCTTC
TRBV9	TRBJ2-3	.	.	CASSPSPLGLPGDTQYF	TGTGCCAGCAGCCCAAGCCCCCTCGGACTACCGGGGGATACGCAGTATTTT
TRBV7-8	TRBJ2-7	TRBD2	.	CASSLAGGMRKFEQYF	TGTGCCAGCAGCTTAGCCGGGGGGATGCGAAAATTCGAGCAGTACTTC
TRBV6-4	TRBJ2-5	.	.	CASSDSRKIPDQETQYF	TGTGCCAGCAGTGACTCGAGGAAAATCCCAGACCAAGAGACCCAGTACTTC
TRBV10-3	TRBJ2-7	TRBD2	.	CAIRTPGLAGSWEQYF	TGTGCCATCAGGACCCCGGGACTAGCGGGGTCTTGGGAGCAGTACTTC
TRBV4-3	TRBJ2-1	TRBD2	.	CASSRGLAGEGTDEQFF	TGCGCCAGCAGCCGCGGACTAGCGGGAGAGGGGACCGATGAGCAGTTCTTC
TRBV7-9	TRBJ2-7	.	.	CASSSVGRDPLEQYF	TGTGCCAGCAGCTCCGTCGGGCGGGATCCCCTCGAGCAGTACTTT
TRBV11-3	TRBJ2-3	TRBD2	.	CASSSLVAGGTQYF	TGTGCCAGCAGCTCGTTGGTAGCGGGAGGAACGCAGTATTTT
TRBV11-3	TRBJ2-5	.	.	CASSLGAIGEETQYF	TGTGCCAGCAGCTTAGGAGCTATTGGAGAAGAGACCCAGTACTTC
TRBV27	TRBJ2-7	.	.	CASSRECNPGEQYF	TGTGCCAGCAGCCGGGAGTGCAACCCTGGGGAGCAGTACTTC
TRBV5-1	TRBJ2-5	.	.	CASSSRVGAETQYF	TGCGCCAGCAGCTCCCGTGTAGGGGCAGAGACCCAGTACTTC
TRBV19	TRBJ2-7	.	.	CASSSDSSYEQYF	TGTGCCAGTAGTTCCGACAGTTCGTACGAGCAGTACTTC
TRBV18	TRBJ2-5	.	.	CASSLRGETQYF	TGTGCCAGCTCACTTAGGGGGGAGACCCAGTACTTC
TRBV9	TRBJ2-2	TRBD2	few	CASNGLAPTGELFF	TGTGCCAGCAACGGACTAGCGCCGACCGGGGAGCTGTTTTTT
TRBV29-1	TRBJ2-1	.	.	CSLSLAHEQFF	TGCAGCTTAAGTCTAGCGCATGAGCAGTTCTTC
TRBV28	TRBJ2-5	TRBD1	.	CASSFDRGLAETQYF	TGTGCCAGCAGTTTCGACAGGGGATTGGCAGAGACCCAGTACTTC
TRBV5-1	TRBJ2-7	TRBD1	few	CASSLARTGAITSYEQYF	TGCGCCAGCAGCTTGGCCCGGACAGGGGCGATCACCTCCTACGAGCAGTACTTC
TRBV6-6	TRBJ1-5	.	.	CASSYRRDGGQPQHF	TGTGCCAGCAGTTATCGGAGGGACGGTGGTCAGCCCCAGCATTTT
TRBV5-8	TRBJ2-7	.	.	CASTLYYEQYF	TGTGCCAGCACCCTTTACTACGAGCAGTACTTC
TRBV5-4	TRBJ2-3	TRBD2	few	CASSTSGLPDTQYF	TGTGCCAGTTCGACTAGCGGTTTACCAGATACGCAGTATTTT
TRBV28	TRBJ1-2	.	.	CASSFGFPGSGGYTF	TGTGCCAGCAGTTTTGGGTTTCCAGGGTCAGGTGGCTACACCTTC
TRBV5-5	TRBJ1-6	TRBD1	few	CASSFSGQNNSPLHF	TGTGCCAGCAGCTTTTCGGGACAGAATAATTCACCCCTCCACTTT